Listed below are T cell receptor beta chains from one sample, sequenced in a study of blood T cell repertoires in COVID-19. Generated by immunoSEQ multiplex PCR, the TCRdb table keeps only in-frame clones and is missing some. The table includes over 90,000 clones, 65% to 85% detected once. Sequencing used peripheral blood. Receptor source: a man older than 75 with active or convalescent COVID-19. The CDR3 runs from the conserved cysteine through the conserved F or W. D genes are given only for firm matches. Some rows have no size entry. The others give once, few or many, or a class for an expanded clone.

TRBJ1-1,TRBV19,few,TRBD1,TGTGCCAGTAGTACGTCAGGGGGAGTAGGCACTGAAGCTTTCTTT,CASSTSGGVGTEAFF
TRBJ2-3,TRBV4-1,-,-,TGCGCCAGCAGCCAGGATGGACTCCGCACAGATACGCAGTATTTT,CASSQDGLRTDTQYF
TRBJ2-3,TRBV3-1/TRBV3-2,-,TRBD2,TGTGCCAGCAGCCAAACCCCGGGACTATCCACAGATACGCAGTATTTT,CASSQTPGLSTDTQYF
TRBJ2-7,TRBV27,-,TRBD1,TGTGCCAGCAGTTCGGGACAGGGGGTCAGGGAGCAGTACTTC,CASSSGQGVREQYF
TRBJ2-7,TRBV20-1,few,TRBD1,TGCAGTGCTAGTGGGGGACAGGGCGGTGTAGAGCAGTACTTC,CSASGGQGGVEQYF
TRBJ1-2,TRBV5-8,-,TRBD1,TGTGCCAGCAGCCCCCACAGGGGCCCAGGGGGCTACACCTTC,CASSPHRGPGGYTF
TRBJ2-1,TRBV18,-,-,TGTGCCAGCTCACCTCCAACAGGGAGTCCCTCCTACAATGAGCAGTTCTTC,CASSPPTGSPSYNEQFF
TRBJ1-2,TRBV7-2,-,-,TGTGCCAGCAGCTCGGTAGGGGTCCGGCGGAGCTATGGCTACACCTTC,CASSSVGVRRSYGYTF
TRBJ1-2,TRBV19,-,TRBD1,TGTGCCAGTAATTCCGGGACAGGGGGGGACTATGGCTACACCTTC,CASNSGTGGDYGYTF
TRBJ2-4,TRBV10-3,-,TRBD2,TGTGCCATTAGCCCAGGCGGGGGGGTAGCCAAAAACATTCAGTACTTC,CAISPGGGVAKNIQYF
TRBJ2-2,TRBV4-3,-,-,TGCGCCAGCAGCCCCGCGATAGAGGGTACCGGGGAGCTGTTTTTT,CASSPAIEGTGELFF
TRBJ1-5,TRBV19,once,-,TGTGCCAGTAGTGAACAGGGCCTATCGCCCCAGCATTTT,CASSEQGLSPQHF
TRBJ1-2,TRBV5-1,-,TRBD1,TGCGCCAGCAGCTTGGCCCCCGGGACAGGCGTTAACTATGGCTACACCTTC,CASSLAPGTGVNYGYTF
TRBJ2-1,TRBV2,-,TRBD1,TGTGCCAGCAGCCAGAGACAGGGGGCACACAATGAGCAGTTCTTC,CASSQRQGAHNEQFF
TRBJ1-5,TRBV6-6,-,-,TGTGCCAGCAGTTACTCCCTGGGCCGGCCCCAGCATTTT,CASSYSLGRPQHF
TRBJ1-2,TRBV5-1,-,-,TGCGCCAGCAGCTTGGAGGTTTCGGAGAGTTATGGCTACACCTTC,CASSLEVSESYGYTF
TRBJ1-3,TRBV3-1/TRBV3-2,-,-,TGTGCCAGCAGCCAAGACCACGGGGGTCCTGGAAACACCATATATTTT,CASSQDHGGPGNTIYF
TRBJ2-3,TRBV11-2,-,TRBD1,TGTGCCAGCAGCCAGAGTAGCCCGGACAGGACAGATACGCAGTATTTT,CASSQSSPDRTDTQYF
TRBJ2-5,TRBV10-2,-,TRBD1,TGCGCCAGCAGTGAACAGGGGACGGGGACCCAGTACTTC,CASSEQGTGTQYF